This entry describes one TCR beta chain. Antigen unknown. Possible read error: a much larger clone is one base away. The data were taken from a study of OX40 agonist ivuxolimab in advanced cancers. Study as a whole: The drug used for patients, ivuxolimab, was an agonistic anti-OX40 (CD134) antibody. Past anti-PD-1, anti-PD-L1 or anti-CTLA-4 therapy was accepted, and 40% had received some. Study-wide results and limits: The antigens recognized by the expanded peripheral T cells, that is their antigen specificity, were not determined.

Germline V gene sequence: CDR1 SEHNR, CDR2 FQNEAQ (reference sequence). This CDR3 comprises 14 residues. TCRdb's copy holds only in-frame clones and misses some; the assay was immunoSEQ multiplex PCR. The table shows 20,000 to 30,000 clones, with about four fifths occurring only once. Systemic immunosuppression or autoimmune disease history was grounds to exclude patients. The sample here was CD4+ or CD8+ T cells sorted from blood, taken in a trial of the OX40 agonist ivuxolimab. The genes are TRBV7-9 and TRBJ2-7, with 7 positions matching TRBD1. The receptor was derived from an adult with an advanced solid tumor such as melanoma, head and neck, liver or kidney cancer. CDR3 DNA sequence: TGTGCCCGCAGCCCCGGGACAGCCAGTTACGAGCAGTACTTC. Encoded protein: CARSPGTASYEQYF. The variable domain in full, completed from reference TRBV7-9 and TRBJ2-7, reads DTGVSQNPRHKITKRGQNVTFRCDPISEHNRLYWYRQTLGQGPEFLTYFQNEAQLEKSRLLSDRFSAERPKGSFSTLEIQRTEQGDSAMYLCARSPGTASYEQYFGPGTRLTVT.